One sample yielded the 27 T cell receptor beta chains listed below, sequenced in a study of identical twins. MiXCR, applied by TCRdb to the 5' RACE reads, yields one record per CDR3 protein. The sample has around 1.7 million distinct CDR3 sequences, roughly a third seen once. Input material: cord blood. These receptors came from a newborn girl in good health.

The rearrangement links TRBV19 to TRBJ2-1; D gene ambiguous. Germline-derived CDR1 and CDR2 are LNHDA and SQIVND (reference sequence). The CDR3 covers 13 residues. Trimming removed 3 bases from V and 3 bases from J, with 6 bases in between. The CDR3 DNA reads as TGTGCCAGTAGTATGGGGAACTACAATGAGCAGTTCTTC. Its protein is CASSMGNYNEQFF.

This clonotype was seen a handful of times. V and J are TRBV29-1 and TRBJ2-2; the match to TRBD2 covers 8 bases. This CDR3 comprises 14 residues. Germline V gene sequence: CDR1 SQVTM, CDR2 ANQGSEA. The CDR3 loop is CATIREGNTGELFF. The CDR3 DNA is TGCGCCACGATACGGGAGGGAAACACCGGGGAGCTGTTTTTT.

This chain connects TRBV11-1 to TRBJ2-1; D gene uncertain. TRBJ2-7 explains the end of the DNA better; the J call may be wrong. The CDR3 has 15 residues. Germline V gene sequence: CDR1 SGHAT, CDR2 FQDESV (reference sequence). DNA of the CDR3: TGTGCCAGCAGCCCCCAGTTGAGCTCCTACAATGAGCAGTACTTC. It translates to CASSPQLSSYNEQYF.

The V and J genes are TRBV24-1 and TRBJ2-1; D is undetermined. CDR1 is KGHDR and CDR2 is SFDVKD in the germline V gene. This CDR3 region has 11 residues. V was shortened by 6 bases and J by 9 bases, with 8 bases between the two germline ends. The CDR3 coding sequence is TGTGCCACCAGTATAAGGAGTGAGCAGTTCTTC. As protein: CATSIRSEQFF.

J is TRBJ1-4 and V is TRBV6-5, with 10 positions matching TRBD1. The CDR3 spans 16 residues. From germline, CDR1 is MNHEY and CDR2 SVGAGI. Trimming at V came to 5 bases and at J to 5 bases, leaving 8 bases not matched to a gene. CDR3: CASSRRPGQGNEKLFF. CDR3 bases: TGTGCCAGCAGTCGCCGGCCGGGACAGGGGAATGAAAAACTGTTTTTT.

This clonotype showed up just once. A much larger clone lies one base from this, so it may be a read error. The chain carries TRBV7-8 and TRBJ2-7, with 7 bases fitting TRBD2. The CDR3 runs to 15 residues. Losses at the gene ends were 0 bases for V and 7 bases for J; bases not matched to a gene: 9. CDR1 is SGHVS and CDR2 is FQNEAQ in the germline V gene. Written as DNA, the CDR3 is TGTGCCAGCAGCTTAGCCCCAACTAGCGTCAATGAGCAGTACTTC. Translating it yields CASSLAPTSVNEQYF.

The chain carries TRBV27 and TRBJ2-7; 7 nucleotides line up with TRBD2. CDR1 is MNHEY, CDR2 SMNVEV, per germline (reference sequence). The CDR3 has 14 amino acids. J lost 2 bases, V lost 6 bases, and 7 bases had no gene match. The chain's CDR3 is CASRDLAGAYEQYF. The CDR3 region has the DNA TGTGCCAGCAGGGATTTAGCGGGTGCCTACGAGCAGTACTTC.

The chain joins TRBV20-1 to TRBJ2-1; D not resolved. The V gene's germline CDR1 is DFQATT and CDR2 SNEGSKA (reference sequence). V gave up 2 bases and J gave up 2 bases, with 7 bases separating them. CDR3 size: 13 residues. The CDR3 sequence is CSARRSPYNEQFF. The DNA of the CDR3 is TGCAGTGCTAGACGCAGTCCCTACAATGAGCAGTTCTTC.

CDR3 protein: CSARGGSSGANVLTF. Written as DNA, the CDR3 is TGCAGTGCTAGGGGGGGGAGCTCTGGGGCCAACGTCCTGACTTTC. The chain combines TRBV20-1 with TRBJ2-6, with TRBD2 matching 7 bases. V lost 3 bases, J lost 0 bases, and 2 bases stayed unmatched. The CDR3 sequence is 15 residues long. Germline CDR1 and CDR2: DFQATT and SNEGSKA (reference sequence).

This clonotype was recorded many times. The V call is TRBV29-1, the J call TRBJ2-4; D uncertain. V lost 7 bases and J lost 0, with 7 bases in between. The CDR3 totals 12 residues. Germline V gene data show CDR1 as SQVTM and CDR2 as ANQGSEA. CDR3 bases: TGCAGCGCCTGGACAGCCAAAAACATTCAGTACTTC. The encoded protein is CSAWTAKNIQYF.

This clonotype was observed a handful of times. One end of the junction does not line up with germline, which may come from a read error. V and J are TRBV7-2 and TRBJ2-3; no firm D call. Germline CDR1 is SGHTA and CDR2 is FQGNSA. The CDR3 runs to 13 residues. The DNA of the CDR3 is TGTGCCAGCAGCCCTGGGTGGGCAGATACGCGGTATTTT. As protein: CASSPGWADTRYF.

The V and J genes are TRBV2 and TRBJ1-1; tentative D call: TRBD1 (6 bases). Germline values: CDR1 SNHLY, CDR2 FYNNEI. CDR3 length equals 14 residues. The V and J ends lost 3 bases and 6 bases respectively, with 14 bases between them. The CDR3 loop is CASSETRGQAEAFF. In nucleotides, the CDR3 is TGTGCCAGCAGTGAGACCCGGGGGCAGGCTGAAGCTTTCTTT.

The DNA for the CDR3 is TGCAGTGCTAGGTCGGGGTACTCCTACAATGAGCAGTTCTTC. Protein product: CSARSGYSYNEQFF. J is TRBJ2-1 and V is TRBV20-1; tentatively, D is TRBD2 (5 bases). Germline V lookup: CDR1 DFQATT, CDR2 SNEGSKA (reference sequence). The CDR3 loop spans 14 amino acids. The germline V and J ends were trimmed by 3 bases and 0 bases, with 9 bases remaining between them.

V usage is TRBV7-4 and J usage is TRBJ2-4; 7 bases are shared with TRBD1. In germline, CDR1 is SGHVT, CDR2 SQSDAQ. The CDR3 consists of 16 residues. V shed 4 bases, J shed 0 bases, and the junction held 6 bases outside the gene matches. The CDR3 sequence: CASSSPPGGAKNIQYF. Written as DNA, the CDR3 is TGTGCCAGCAGCTCCCCCCCAGGGGGAGCCAAAAACATTCAGTACTTC.

This clonotype was detected only a few times. This chain joins TRBV28 and TRBJ2-6, with a tentative D call TRBD2 (5 bases). This CDR3 is 15 amino acids long. Trimming removed 4 bases from V and 1 base from J, with 8 bases in between. Germline V gene lookup returns CDR1 MDHEN and CDR2 SYDVKM. The CDR3 loop is CASSSGFSGANVLTF. CDR3 nucleotides: TGTGCCAGCAGTTCGGGATTTTCTGGGGCCAACGTCCTGACTTTC.

This chain links TRBV11-2 with TRBJ2-7; 9 nucleotides align to TRBD1. The CDR3 contains 14 residues. The germline gives CDR1 SGHAT, CDR2 FQNNGV. Trimming removed 3 bases from V and 5 bases from J; junction bases left unmatched: 5. This chain's CDR3 is CASSFLQGANEQYF. The CDR3 nucleotides are TGTGCCAGCAGCTTCCTACAGGGGGCCAACGAGCAGTACTTC.

The CDR3, as DNA: TGTGCCACTAACCTCTTGGTAGCGCCGAGCACAGATACGCAGTATTTT. It encodes CATNLLVAPSTDTQYF. The chain is built from TRBV7-9 and TRBJ2-3, with D perhaps TRBD2 (5 bases). Germline values: CDR1 SEHNR, CDR2 FQNEAQ (reference sequence). The V gene lost 10 bases and the J gene lost 0 bases, with 20 bases spanning the gap. This CDR3 spans 16 amino acids.

In this sample, this clonotype turned up a few times. The V and J genes are TRBV28 and TRBJ2-2; TRBD1 matches at 8 bases. The CDR3 is made up of 15 amino acids. Germline trimming cut 6 bases from V and 5 bases from J; bases unmatched to any gene: 8. CDR1 is MDHEN and CDR2 is SYDVKM in the germline V gene. DNA for the CDR3: TGTGCCAGCAGACTACAGGGGGTTGGAACCGGGGAGCTGTTTTTT. It translates to CASRLQGVGTGELFF.

The chain couples TRBV5-1 to TRBJ1-1; TRBD1 agrees at 7 bases. This CDR3 comprises 15 residues. V gave up 5 bases and J gave up 0 bases; unmatched junction bases: 7. Germline assignment: CDR1 SGHRS and CDR2 YFSETQ. This CDR3 is CASRATGPLNTEAFF. For the CDR3, the DNA is TGCGCCAGCAGGGCGACAGGGCCCCTGAACACTGAAGCTTTCTTT.

This clonotype was seen repeatedly, ten times or more. V is TRBV6-5 and J is TRBJ1-2; weak D call: TRBD1 (6 bases). The CDR3 spans 14 residues. The germline V gene has CDR1 MNHEY and CDR2 SVGAGI. Trimming pared 4 bases from V and 10 bases from J, leaving 19 bases between. CDR3 amino acids: CASSSGHSVGDYTF. The CDR3 DNA is TGTGCCAGCAGTTCGGGACATTCCGTAGGTGACTACACCTTC.

This chain joins TRBV30 and TRBJ1-1; 9 positions agree with TRBD1. Germline lookup yields CDR1 GTSNPN and CDR2 SVGIG (reference sequence). This CDR3 comprises 13 residues. V lost 6 bases, J lost 4 bases, and 6 bases stayed unmatched. CDR3 in DNA: TGTGCCTGTGGACAGGGGAGGGGCACTGAAGCTTTCTTT. This gives the protein CACGQGRGTEAFF.

This clonotype was picked up a small number of times. The chain has TRBV4-1 and TRBJ1-2, with TRBD1 matching over 8 bases. From germline, CDR1 is MGHRA and CDR2 YSYEKL. V was pared by 3 bases and J by 0 bases, with 3 bases of the junction left unmatched. The CDR3 is made up of 15 amino acids. The chain's CDR3 is CASSHGQGPNYGYTF. CDR3 in DNA: TGCGCCAGCAGCCACGGACAGGGACCTAACTATGGCTACACCTTC.

The chain has TRBV11-2 and TRBJ2-7, with D maybe TRBD1 (6 bases). Germline CDR1 and CDR2: SGHAT and FQNNGV. This CDR3 is built from 14 residues. Trimming shortened V by 3 bases and J by 2 bases, and 11 bases separated the two germline ends. CDR3 sequence: CASSFVGQPYEQYF. The CDR3 DNA is TGTGCCAGCAGCTTCGTTGGACAGCCCTACGAGCAGTACTTC.

J is TRBJ2-3 and V is TRBV20-1; no definite D call. The CDR3 runs to 11 residues. Looked up from germline, CDR1 is DFQATT and CDR2 is SNEGSKA (reference sequence). V lost 5 bases, J lost 6 bases, and 9 bases lay in between. DNA for the CDR3: TGCAGTGCTTGTAGCCGGGATACGCAGTATTTT. Translation: CSACSRDTQYF.

This clonotype was detected many times. The J gene is TRBJ1-2, the V gene TRBV29-1; D possibly corresponds to TRBD1 (5 bases). V was cut by 3 bases and J by 1 base, with 12 bases left in between. The length of the CDR3 is 14 residues. Germline assignment: CDR1 SQVTM and CDR2 ANQGSEA. The CDR3 protein is CSVDLQGYNYGYTF. The CDR3 DNA sequence: TGCAGCGTTGACCTCCAGGGATATAACTATGGCTACACCTTC.

CDR3 amino acids: CASSVRTGHMNTEAFF. The CDR3 DNA follows: TGTGCCAGCAGCGTAAGGACCGGACATATGAACACTGAAGCTTTCTTT. The chain couples TRBV9 to TRBJ1-1; D might be TRBD1 (5 bases). V was shortened by 1 base and J by 0 bases, with 13 bases between the two germline ends. The germline V gene has CDR1 SGDLS and CDR2 YYNGEE. This CDR3 has 16 amino acids.

This clonotype appeared many times. The chain recombines TRBV5-1 with TRBJ2-3; no firm D call. Per germline, CDR1 SGHRS and CDR2 YFSETQ. With 0 bases removed from V and 0 bases from J, the gap between germline ends came to 8 bases. The CDR3 is 15 residues long. As DNA, the CDR3 is TGCGCCAGCAGCTTGGTTGTAGCAAGCACAGATACGCAGTATTTT. It is translated as CASSLVVASTDTQYF.